These 2 T cell receptor beta chains were all obtained from the same sample, sequenced in a study of CD8 T cells in ankylosing spondylitis. One entry per CDR3 protein, called by TCRdb with MiXCR from the 5' RACE reads. The sample lists about 260,000 distinct CDR3 sequences; 20% to 30% were seen once. Sample: blood, either unsorted or a sorted T cell fraction (not recorded which). The receptor source for this set is a male donor with ankylosing spondylitis or in good health (not recorded which).

This clonotype was seen a handful of times. This rearrangement joins TRBV20-1 to TRBJ2-5; TRBD1 matches 11 bases. The germline gives CDR1 DFQATT, CDR2 SNEGSKA (reference sequence). The CDR3 runs 14 residues. The V gene end was trimmed by 1 base and the J gene end by 4 bases; junction bases not matched to a gene: 2. CDR3 in amino acids: CSARVGTGGETQYF. Here the CDR3 DNA reads TGCAGTGCTAGAGTTGGGACAGGGGGAGAGACCCAGTACTTC.

V usage is TRBV12-3 or TRBV12-4 and J usage is TRBJ1-2; D may be TRBD1 (6 bases). V was pared by 4 bases and J by 6 bases, with 15 bases between. This CDR3 spans 14 amino acids. This CDR3 reads CASSSRTGWHGYTF. In nucleotides, the CDR3 is TGTGCCAGCAGTTCCAGAACAGGGTGGCATGGCTACACCTTC.